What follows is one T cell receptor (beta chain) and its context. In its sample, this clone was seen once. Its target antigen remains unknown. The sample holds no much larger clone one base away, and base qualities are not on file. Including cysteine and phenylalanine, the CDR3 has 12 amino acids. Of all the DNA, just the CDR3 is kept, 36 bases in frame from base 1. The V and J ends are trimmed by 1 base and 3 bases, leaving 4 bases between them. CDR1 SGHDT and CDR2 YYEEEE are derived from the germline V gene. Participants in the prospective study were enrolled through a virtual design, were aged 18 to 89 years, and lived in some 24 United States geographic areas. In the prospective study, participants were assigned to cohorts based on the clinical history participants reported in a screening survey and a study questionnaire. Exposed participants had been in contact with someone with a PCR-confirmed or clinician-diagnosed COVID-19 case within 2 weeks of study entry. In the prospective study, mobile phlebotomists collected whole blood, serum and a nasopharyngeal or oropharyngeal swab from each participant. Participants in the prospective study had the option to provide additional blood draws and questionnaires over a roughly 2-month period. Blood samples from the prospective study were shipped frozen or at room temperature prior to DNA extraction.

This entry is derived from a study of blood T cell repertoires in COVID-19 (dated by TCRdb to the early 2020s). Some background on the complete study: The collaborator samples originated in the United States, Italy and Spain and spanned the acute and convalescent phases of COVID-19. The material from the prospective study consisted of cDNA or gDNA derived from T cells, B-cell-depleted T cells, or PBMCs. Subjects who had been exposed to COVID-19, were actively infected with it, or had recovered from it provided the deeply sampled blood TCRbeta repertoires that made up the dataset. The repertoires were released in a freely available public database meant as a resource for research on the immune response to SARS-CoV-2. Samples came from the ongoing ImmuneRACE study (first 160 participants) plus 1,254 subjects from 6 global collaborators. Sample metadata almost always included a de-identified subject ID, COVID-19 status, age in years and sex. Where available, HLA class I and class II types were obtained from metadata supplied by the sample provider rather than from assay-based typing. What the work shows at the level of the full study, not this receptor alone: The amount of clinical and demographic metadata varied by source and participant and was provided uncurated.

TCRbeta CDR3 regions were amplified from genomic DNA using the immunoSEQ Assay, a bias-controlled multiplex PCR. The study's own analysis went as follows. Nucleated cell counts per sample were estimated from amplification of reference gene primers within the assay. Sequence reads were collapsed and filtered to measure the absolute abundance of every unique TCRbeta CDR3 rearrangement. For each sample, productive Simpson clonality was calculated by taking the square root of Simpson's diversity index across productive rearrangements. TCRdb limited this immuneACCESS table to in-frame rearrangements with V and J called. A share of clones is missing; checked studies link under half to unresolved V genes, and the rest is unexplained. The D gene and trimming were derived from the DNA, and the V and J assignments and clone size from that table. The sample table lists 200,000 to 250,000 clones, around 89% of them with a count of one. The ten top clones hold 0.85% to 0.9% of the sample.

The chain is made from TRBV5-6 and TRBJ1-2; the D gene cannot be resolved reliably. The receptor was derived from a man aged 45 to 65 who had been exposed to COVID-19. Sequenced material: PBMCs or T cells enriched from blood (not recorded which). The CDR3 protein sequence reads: CASSLTDYGYTF. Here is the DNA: TGTGCCAGCAGCTTGACAGACTATGGCTACACCTTC.